What follows describes a single TCR beta chain. What it binds is not known. Having ophthalmopathy, the donors showed moderate-to-severe activity, CAS ≥3 and NOSPECS ≥4, with disease lasting under 3 months. In this cohort, patients with other autoimmune diseases, uncontrolled infections, pregnancy or lactation were excluded. What supplied the PBMCs was approximately 10 ml of fresh peripheral blood. This record comes from a study of Graves' ophthalmopathy and Graves' hyperthyroidism. Investigators amplified TCR beta CDR3 regions from RNA transcripts. RT-PCR with HTBI primers came first, then second-round multiplex PCR. TCRdb reprocessed the multiplex PCR reads via MiXCR and lists one record per CDR3 protein. The sample lists hundreds of thousands of distinct CDR3 sequences, 35% to 50% seen once, with about 40% in the top ten. CDR3 length: 17 residues. CDR1 SEHNR and CDR2 FQNEAQ come from the germline V gene (reference sequence). V shed 6 bases and J shed 2 bases, with 22 bases lying between them.

The study, taken as a whole, reports: In separating ophthalmopathy from stable hyperthyroidism, a 13-signature model achieved nearly 90% sensitivity and nearly 84% specificity.

The specimen sequenced was peripheral blood. The clonotype was recovered from an adult man with Graves' ophthalmopathy. This rearrangement joins TRBV7-9 to TRBJ2-5, with D perhaps TRBD2 (7 bases). CDR3 in DNA: TGTGCCAGCAGTCGGGGAACGGGGGGCCCGCGGCAAGAGACCCAGTACTTC. This encodes CASSRGTGGPRQETQYF.